The 19 T cell receptor beta chains in this list originate from one sample, sequenced in a study of T cells in Graves' hyperthyroidism and ophthalmopathy. RNA transcripts served as the template for amplifying TCR beta CDR3 regions. First-round RT-PCR with HTBI primers amplified the TCR CDR3 region. TCRdb re-called the multiplex PCR reads through MiXCR, storing one row per CDR3 protein. The profile shows approximately 640,000 distinct CDR3 sequences, roughly a sixth of them singletons. Sequencing was done on a sample of blood. The receptors come from a man between 50 and 59 years old with Graves' hyperthyroidism.

In its sample, this clonotype was seen many times. This chain connects TRBV11-2 to TRBJ2-5; TRBD2 agrees at 7 bases. V lost 1 base to trimming and J lost 4 bases; unmatched junction nucleotides: 12. The CDR3 length is 17 residues. Germline-derived CDR1 and CDR2 are SGHAT and FQNNGV. The CDR3 DNA reads as TGTGCCAGCAGCTTAGGGGGCTTGCGGGAGACTAGAGAGACCCAGTACTTC. This encodes CASSLGGLRETRETQYF.

In its sample, this clonotype was seen many times. The chain combines TRBV28 with TRBJ1-1; a possible D gene is TRBD1 (6 bases). The CDR3 is 15 amino acids. Germline V CDR1 and CDR2: MDHEN, SYDVKM. The V end lost 3 bases, the J end lost 11 bases, and 22 bases lay between the germline ends. The DNA of the CDR3 is TGTGCCAGCAGTTTCTCTGGGGGGCGCGGACGGCGGGCTTTCTTT. Protein sequence: CASSFSGGRGRRAFF. The full variable domain, its missing parts supplied by reference TRBV28 and TRBJ1-1, is DVKVTQSSRYLVKRTGEKVFLECVQDMDHENMFWYRQDPGLGLRLIYFSYDVKMKEKGDIPEGYSVSREKKERFSLILESASTNQTSMYLCASSFSGGRGRRAFFGQGTRLTVV.

This clonotype was found a few times. V is TRBV7-9 and J is TRBJ2-7; 13 nucleotides agree with TRBD2. CDR1 and CDR2 from the germline V gene are SEHNR and FQNEAQ (reference sequence). The CDR3 is 18 residues long. V lost 5 bases to trimming and J lost 7 bases; unmatched junction nucleotides: 17. In DNA form, the CDR3 reads TGTGCCAGCAGCACCGGGACTAGCGGGATCCGGCAAGTAGTGGAGCAGTACTTC. Protein sequence: CASSTGTSGIRQVVEQYF.

This clonotype has a count of ten or more. This sequence joins TRBV7-2 and TRBJ2-7; maybe TRBD1 (6 bases). The CDR3 is 16 residues long. Germline V CDR1 and CDR2: SGHTA, FQGNSA. Trimming left V 5 bases short and J 4 bases short, with 21 bases between. The CDR3 loop is CASSPSQGRTLYEQYF. CDR3 nucleotide sequence: TGTGCCAGCAGCCCATCTCAGGGGCGCACATTGTACGAGCAGTACTTC. Complete variable domain (other parts from reference TRBV7-2 and TRBJ2-7): GAGVSQSPSNKVTEKGKDVELRCDPISGHTALYWYRQSLGQGLEFLIYFQGNSAPDKSGLPSDRFSAERTGGSVSTLTIQRTQQEDSAVYLCASSPSQGRTLYEQYFGPGTRLTVT.

This clonotype was counted ten times or more. The V and J genes are TRBV12-3 or TRBV12-4 and TRBJ1-1, with TRBD1 identical over 8 bases. The CDR3 sequence is 15 residues long. Unmatched junction bases numbered 6, after V lost 5 bases and J lost 1 base. This chain's CDR3 is CASSRAQGENTEAFF. The CDR3 bases are TGTGCCAGCAGTCGAGCACAGGGGGAGAACACTGAAGCTTTCTTT.

The chain links TRBV6-5 to TRBJ2-7; D gene uncertain. V was cut by 0 bases and J by 5 bases, with 11 bases left in between. The CDR3 totals 14 residues. Per germline, CDR1 MNHEY and CDR2 SVGAGI. CDR3 residues: CASSYSMRSNEQYF. The CDR3 DNA reads as TGTGCCAGCAGTTACTCGATGCGGTCGAACGAGCAGTACTTC.

This clonotype was observed at least ten times. CDR3 residues: CASTLWGQGGSGELFF. For the CDR3, the DNA is TGTGCCAGTACCTTATGGGGGCAGGGCGGTTCCGGGGAGCTGTTTTTT. V usage is TRBV19 and J usage is TRBJ2-2, with D possibly matching TRBD1 (6 bases). Germline V gives CDR1 LNHDA, CDR2 SQIVND (reference sequence). The CDR3 contains 16 residues. V was shortened by 7 bases and J by 6 bases, with 21 bases between the two germline ends.

This clonotype came up many times. V is TRBV7-9 and J is TRBJ1-6; no firm D call. This CDR3 region has 15 residues. The ends were cut back, 4 bases at V and 7 bases at J, with 14 bases in the middle. Germline CDR1 is SEHNR and CDR2 is FQNEAQ (reference sequence). This CDR3 reads CASSSDGPGNSPLHF. The CDR3 region has the DNA TGTGCCAGCAGCTCGGACGGTCCGGGGAATTCACCCCTCCACTTT.

This clonotype was observed a few times. V usage is TRBV7-9 and J usage is TRBJ1-5; D perhaps matches TRBD1 (6 bases). Germline lookup yields CDR1 SEHNR and CDR2 FQNEAQ (reference sequence). This CDR3 region has 15 residues. V was clipped by 4 bases and J by 0 bases, with 10 bases between them. DNA of the CDR3: TGTGCCAGCAGCTCTGAGGACAGTAGCAATCAGCCCCAGCATTTT. Amino acids: CASSSEDSSNQPQHF.

This clonotype was seen a handful of times. This chain links TRBV6-5 with TRBJ1-2; 8 positions match TRBD1. J was trimmed by 2 bases and V by 2 bases; bases with no gene match: 1. The CDR3 length is 14 residues. The germline CDR1 and CDR2 sequences are MNHEY and SVGAGI. The CDR3 protein is CASSYNRGNYGYTF. For the CDR3, the DNA is TGTGCCAGCAGTTACAACAGGGGGAACTATGGCTACACCTTC.

The table lists this clonotype with many counts. The genes are TRBV27 and TRBJ2-1, with D possibly being TRBD1 (6 bases). CDR3 size: 13 residues. Germline V gene sequence: CDR1 MNHEY, CDR2 SMNVEV (reference sequence). Deletions cut 6 bases from V and 4 bases from J, with 10 bases between. This CDR3 reads CASSRTDYNEQFF. The CDR3 nucleotides read TGTGCCAGCAGCCGGACAGATTACAATGAGCAGTTCTTC.

This clonotype was detected a few times. The chain carries TRBV28 and TRBJ2-7; D tentatively reads TRBD1 or TRBD2 (5 bases each). CDR1 and CDR2 (germline): MDHEN, SYDVKM. The CDR3 spans 12 residues. V shed 10 bases and J shed 6 bases, with 16 bases lying between them. The CDR3 DNA reads as TGTGCCATACTCGGGGCGTTCTCCGAGCAGTACTTC. Its translation is CAILGAFSEQYF.

This clonotype was detected only a few times. The J gene is TRBJ2-6, the V gene TRBV28, with D uncertain. The V end lost 5 bases, the J end lost 0 bases, and 8 bases lay between the germline ends. Germline loops: CDR1 MDHEN, CDR2 SYDVKM. The CDR3 extends over 15 amino acids. As DNA, the CDR3 is TGTGCCAGCAGTCGGAGTTACTCTGGGGCCAACGTCCTGACTTTC. Translating it yields CASSRSYSGANVLTF.

V and J are TRBV7-9 and TRBJ2-1, with TRBD2 matching over 7 bases. CDR3 length: 15 residues. CDR1 SEHNR and CDR2 FQNEAQ come from the germline V gene (reference sequence). The junction had 12 bases not matched to a gene; V was cut back by 7 bases and J by 6 bases. DNA for the CDR3: TGTGCCAGCACCATGGGGGTAGTAGCGGGCAATGAGCAGTTCTTC. It yields the protein CASTMGVVAGNEQFF.

This clonotype was counted many times. The CDR3, as DNA: TGTGCCAGCAGTACCCGACTAGAAAGTAGCGAGCAGTACTTC. Residues: CASSTRLESSEQYF. The chain has TRBV28 and TRBJ2-7; maybe TRBD2 (6 bases). Trimming shortened V by 5 bases and J by 6 bases, and 17 bases separated the two germline ends. Germline V lookup: CDR1 MDHEN, CDR2 SYDVKM. The CDR3 length is 14 residues.

This clonotype appeared many times. The J gene is TRBJ2-1, the V gene TRBV5-1, with D unresolved. From germline, CDR1 is SGHRS and CDR2 YFSETQ. Deletions cut 2 bases from V and 1 base from J, with 10 bases between. CDR3 length: 15 residues. CDR3 in amino acids: CASSFQEISYNEQFF. The CDR3 nucleotides are TGCGCCAGCAGCTTCCAGGAGATTTCCTACAATGAGCAGTTCTTC.

This chain uses TRBV19 with TRBJ1-6, with TRBD1 identical over 8 bases. The CDR3 runs 13 residues. Germline trimming cut 6 bases from V and 10 bases from J; bases unmatched to any gene: 5. CDR1 is LNHDA and CDR2 is SQIVND in the germline V gene (reference sequence). The CDR3 is CASSGQGRSPLHF. The DNA for the CDR3 is TGTGCCAGTAGCGGACAGGGTCGATCACCCCTCCACTTT.

This clonotype has more than one count but fewer than ten. A junction boundary mismatches the germline segment, possibly from a read error. The gene calls are TRBV6-2 or TRBV6-3 and TRBJ2-7; 7 positions agree with TRBD1. Looked up from germline, CDR1 is MNHEY and CDR2 is SVGEGT. The CDR3 consists of 17 residues. CDR3 nucleotide sequence: TGTGCCAGCAGTTACTCGAAAACAGGGGTTAGTTCCTACAAGCAGTACTTC. Its protein is CASSYSKTGVSSYKQYF.

This clonotype was picked up a small number of times. The chain carries TRBV5-1 and TRBJ1-1; tentative D call: TRBD1 (5 bases). V was shortened by 4 bases and J by 0 bases, with 10 bases between the two germline ends. The V gene's germline CDR1 is SGHRS and CDR2 YFSETQ. This CDR3 is built from 14 residues. In DNA form, the CDR3 reads TGCGCCAGCAGCAGGGAGGGGTTGAACACTGAAGCTTTCTTT. Translated: CASSREGLNTEAFF. Looking up the rest from reference TRBV5-1 and TRBJ1-1 gives the full variable domain: KAGVTQTPRYLIKTRGQQVTLSCSPISGHRSVSWYQQTPGQGLQFLFEYFSETQRNKGNFPGRFSGRQFSNSRSEMNVSTLELGDSALYLCASSREGLNTEAFFGQGTRLTVV.